This is a list of T cell receptor beta chains from one sample in a study of blood T cell dynamics during melanoma immunotherapy. Clones were sequenced by immunoSEQ multiplex PCR, and TCRdb holds only the in-frame ones, with some missing. The sample holds about 260 clones; roughly 92% are singletons and the top ten take about 8.6%. Sequenced material: naive CD8+ T cells from blood, taken from a patient treated with checkpoint blockade. The receptor source for this set is a human donor with melanoma. CDR3s leave out the opening cysteine and the closing phenylalanine or tryptophan. Each record gives: J gene, V gene, D gene, clone size, CDR3 protein. The D gene is left open where the match is weak. A row's size may be missing; if present it is once, few, many or a size class.

>TRBJ2-1|TRBV6-1|TRBD2|NA
ASSSSGIYNEQF
>TRBJ1-5|TRBV19|NA|NA
ASSKAGEGQPQH
>TRBJ2-3|TRBV28|TRBD2|NA
ASRGLAGAPDTQY
>TRBJ2-1|TRBV11-3|NA|NA
ASSTGRYNEQF
>NA|TRBV9|NA|NA
ASSVGNSGYEQY
>TRBJ2-7|TRBV13|TRBD1|NA
ASSPRDRVAREQY
>TRBJ2-3|TRBV27|NA|NA
ASSLTAPSADTQY
>TRBJ2-7|TRBV4-2|NA|NA
ASSPTGSVGQY
>TRBJ2-5|TRBV9|TRBD2|NA
ASSVSAGAKTQY
>TRBJ2-1|TRBV27|TRBD2|NA
ASSPGPSAGDEQF
>TRBJ1-2|TRBV15|NA|NA
ATRTGGDPYGYT
>TRBJ2-1|TRBV2|TRBD2|NA
ASSAGLAGWDDEQF
>TRBJ2-3|TRBV2|NA|NA
ASSLNARESLPADTQY
>TRBJ2-2|TRBV6-5|NA|NA
ASSYVTGELF
>TRBJ2-7|TRBV19|TRBD1|NA
AVQGQSYEQY
>TRBJ2-7|TRBV7-3|TRBD2|NA
ASSLQGWRTSGTPSYEQY
>TRBJ1-5|TRBV19|TRBD1|NA
ASIPRQGSVHQPQH
>TRBJ2-3|TRBV7-9|NA|once
ASSDPLIDTQY
>TRBJ2-1|TRBV9|TRBD2|NA
ASRDPIAGGPNEQF
>TRBJ1-5|TRBV27|NA|NA
ASSLIGAHDQPQH
>TRBJ2-3|TRBV2|TRBD2|once
ASSGPGLAGYASTDTQY
>TRBJ2-7|TRBV4-1|NA|NA
ASSPTGSVGQY
>TRBJ2-3|TRBV27|NA|NA
ASSILADADTQY
>TRBJ2-3|TRBV7-6|NA|NA
ASSLRQGPDTQY
>TRBJ2-4|TRBV11-2|NA|NA
ASSLGERFQY
>TRBJ2-3|TRBV5-1|TRBD2|NA
ASSPTGTSPDTQY
>TRBJ2-5|TRBV27|NA|NA
ASRPGEEETAQY
>TRBJ2-1|TRBV11-2|NA|NA
ASRETPYNEQF
>TRBJ1-2|TRBV30|NA|NA
AWDPGTSGGGGYT
>TRBJ2-7|TRBV7-9|TRBD2|NA
ASSSSGSTEQY
>TRBJ1-1|TRBV25-1|NA|NA
ASSASTRRFEAF
>TRBJ2-7|TRBV27|TRBD2|NA
ASSLTGTSDEQY
>TRBJ1-5|TRBV28|TRBD1|NA
ASSLTGTGGYQPQH
>TRBJ2-6|TRBV27|NA|NA
ASSPSGANVLT
>TRBJ1-5|TRBV19|NA|NA
ASSMRGRGGGNQPQH
>TRBJ2-7|TRBV5-1|TRBD1|NA
ASSYDRVSYEQY
>TRBJ2-4|TRBV28|NA|NA
ASRVRAGLAKNIQY